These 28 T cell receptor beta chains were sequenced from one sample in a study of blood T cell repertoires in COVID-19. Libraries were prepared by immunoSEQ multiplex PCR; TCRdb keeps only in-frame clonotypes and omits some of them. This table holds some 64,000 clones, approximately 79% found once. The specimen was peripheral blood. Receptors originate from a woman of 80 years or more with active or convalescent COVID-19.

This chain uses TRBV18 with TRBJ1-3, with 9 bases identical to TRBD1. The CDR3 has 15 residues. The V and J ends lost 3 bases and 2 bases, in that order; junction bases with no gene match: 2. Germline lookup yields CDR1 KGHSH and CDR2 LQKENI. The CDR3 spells CASSPNRGPGNTIYF. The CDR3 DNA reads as TGTGCCAGCTCACCGAACAGGGGGCCTGGAAACACCATATATTTT. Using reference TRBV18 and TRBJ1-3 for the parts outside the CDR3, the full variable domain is NAGVMQNPRHLVRRRGQEARLRCSPMKGHSHVYWYRQLPEEGLKFMVYLQKENIIDESGMPKERFSAEFPKEGPSILRIQQVVRGDSAAYFCASSPNRGPGNTIYFGEGSWLTVV.

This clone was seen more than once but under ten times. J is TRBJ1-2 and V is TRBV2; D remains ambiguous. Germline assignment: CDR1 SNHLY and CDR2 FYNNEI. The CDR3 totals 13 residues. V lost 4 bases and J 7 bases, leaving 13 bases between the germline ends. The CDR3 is CASSAWTSGGYTF. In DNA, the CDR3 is TGTGCCAGCAGTGCCTGGACCAGCGGTGGCTACACCTTC.

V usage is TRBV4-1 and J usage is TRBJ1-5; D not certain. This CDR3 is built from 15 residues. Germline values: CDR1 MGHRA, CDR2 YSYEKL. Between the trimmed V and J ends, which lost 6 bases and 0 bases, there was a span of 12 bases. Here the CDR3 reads CASSPETVSNQPQHF. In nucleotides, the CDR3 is TGCGCCAGCAGTCCGGAGACGGTTAGCAATCAGCCCCAGCATTTT.

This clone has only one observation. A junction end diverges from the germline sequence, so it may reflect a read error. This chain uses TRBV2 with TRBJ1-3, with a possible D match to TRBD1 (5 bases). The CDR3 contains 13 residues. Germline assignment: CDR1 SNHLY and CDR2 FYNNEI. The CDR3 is CASSAVPGHTIPF. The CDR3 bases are TGTGCCAGCAGTGCTGTCCCTGGACACACCATACCTTTT.

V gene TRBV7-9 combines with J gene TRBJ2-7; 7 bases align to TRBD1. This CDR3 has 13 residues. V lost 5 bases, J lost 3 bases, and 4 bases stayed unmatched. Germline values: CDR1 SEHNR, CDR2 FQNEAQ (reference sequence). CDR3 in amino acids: CASSPGQLYEQYF. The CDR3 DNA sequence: TGTGCCAGCAGCCCGGGACAGCTCTACGAGCAGTACTTC.

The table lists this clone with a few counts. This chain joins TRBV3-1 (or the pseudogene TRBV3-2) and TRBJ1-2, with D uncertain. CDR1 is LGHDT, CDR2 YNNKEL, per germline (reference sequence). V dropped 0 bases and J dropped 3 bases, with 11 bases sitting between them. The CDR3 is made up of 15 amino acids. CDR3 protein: CASSQDRASDYGYTF. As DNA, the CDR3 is TGTGCCAGCAGCCAAGATCGAGCTTCCGACTATGGCTACACCTTC.

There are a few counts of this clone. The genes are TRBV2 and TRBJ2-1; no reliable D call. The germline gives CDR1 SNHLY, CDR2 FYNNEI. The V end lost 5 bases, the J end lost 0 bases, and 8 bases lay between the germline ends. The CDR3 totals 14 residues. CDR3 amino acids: CASSPLSSYNEQFF. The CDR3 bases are TGTGCCAGCAGTCCACTGAGCTCCTACAATGAGCAGTTCTTC.

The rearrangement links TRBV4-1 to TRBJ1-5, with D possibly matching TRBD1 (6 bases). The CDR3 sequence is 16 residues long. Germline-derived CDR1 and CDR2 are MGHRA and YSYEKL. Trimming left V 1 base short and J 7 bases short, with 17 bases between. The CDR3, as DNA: TGCGCCAGCAGCCAAGGTACCCAGGGGTTCCAACAGCCCCAGCATTTT. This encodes CASSQGTQGFQQPQHF.

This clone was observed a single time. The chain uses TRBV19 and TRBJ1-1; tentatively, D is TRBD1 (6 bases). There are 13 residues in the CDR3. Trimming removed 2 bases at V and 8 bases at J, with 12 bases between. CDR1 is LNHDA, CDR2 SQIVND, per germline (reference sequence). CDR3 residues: CASSIQGNREAFF. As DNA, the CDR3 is TGTGCCAGTAGTATACAGGGGAATCGGGAAGCTTTCTTT.

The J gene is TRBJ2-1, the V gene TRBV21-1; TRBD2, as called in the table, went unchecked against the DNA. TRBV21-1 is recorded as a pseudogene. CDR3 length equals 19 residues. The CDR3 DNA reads TGTGCCAGCAGCACCAAGAACCGCCCGACTAGCGGGGGGAAGGGAGAGCAGTTCTTC. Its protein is CASSTKNRPTSGGKGEQFF.

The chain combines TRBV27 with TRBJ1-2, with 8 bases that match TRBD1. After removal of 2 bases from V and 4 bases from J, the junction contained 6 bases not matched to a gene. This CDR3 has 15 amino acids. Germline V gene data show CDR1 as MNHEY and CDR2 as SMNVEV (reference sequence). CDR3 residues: CASSLTGTGTYGYTF. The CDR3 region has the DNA TGTGCCAGCAGTTTAACCGGGACAGGAACCTATGGCTACACCTTC.

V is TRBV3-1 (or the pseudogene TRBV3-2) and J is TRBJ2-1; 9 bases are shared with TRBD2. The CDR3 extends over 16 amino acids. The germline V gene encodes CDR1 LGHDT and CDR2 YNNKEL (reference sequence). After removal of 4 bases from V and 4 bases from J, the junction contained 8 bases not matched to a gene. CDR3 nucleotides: TGTGCCAGCAGCCCCCGGGTAGCGGGGGAATACAATGAGCAGTTCTTC. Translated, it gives CASSPRVAGEYNEQFF.

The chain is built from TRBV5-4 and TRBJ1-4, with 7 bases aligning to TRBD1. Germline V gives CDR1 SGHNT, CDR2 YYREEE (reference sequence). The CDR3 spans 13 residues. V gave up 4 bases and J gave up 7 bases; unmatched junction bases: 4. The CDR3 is CASSPQGTEKLFF. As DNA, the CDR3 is TGTGCCAGCAGCCCACAGGGGACTGAAAAACTGTTTTTT.

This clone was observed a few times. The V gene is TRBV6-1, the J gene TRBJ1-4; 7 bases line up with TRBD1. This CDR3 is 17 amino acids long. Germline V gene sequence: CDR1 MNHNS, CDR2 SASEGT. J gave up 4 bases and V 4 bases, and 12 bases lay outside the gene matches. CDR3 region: CASSGQEPGQLNEKLFF. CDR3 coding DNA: TGTGCCAGCAGTGGTCAGGAACCGGGACAGCTTAATGAAAAACTGTTTTTT.

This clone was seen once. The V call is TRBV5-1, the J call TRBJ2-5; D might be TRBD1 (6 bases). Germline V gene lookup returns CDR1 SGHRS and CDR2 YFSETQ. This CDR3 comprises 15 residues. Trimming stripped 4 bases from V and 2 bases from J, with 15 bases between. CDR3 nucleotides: TGCGCCAGCAGCCTTGGGACACTAAGACAAGAGACCCAGTACTTC. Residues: CASSLGTLRQETQYF.

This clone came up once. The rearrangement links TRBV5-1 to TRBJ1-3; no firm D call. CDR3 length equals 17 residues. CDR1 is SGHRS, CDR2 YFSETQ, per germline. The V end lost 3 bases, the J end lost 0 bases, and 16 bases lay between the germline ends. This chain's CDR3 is CASSSLSGSLSGNTIYF. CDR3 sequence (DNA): TGCGCCAGCAGCTCCCTCTCCGGGTCCCTCTCTGGAAACACCATATATTTT.

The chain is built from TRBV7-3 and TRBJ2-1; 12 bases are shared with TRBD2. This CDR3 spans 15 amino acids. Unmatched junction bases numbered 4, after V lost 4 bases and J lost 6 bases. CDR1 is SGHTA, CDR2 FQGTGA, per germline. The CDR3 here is CASSSLAGGLNEQFF. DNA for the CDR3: TGTGCCAGCAGCTCGCTAGCGGGGGGGCTCAATGAGCAGTTCTTC.

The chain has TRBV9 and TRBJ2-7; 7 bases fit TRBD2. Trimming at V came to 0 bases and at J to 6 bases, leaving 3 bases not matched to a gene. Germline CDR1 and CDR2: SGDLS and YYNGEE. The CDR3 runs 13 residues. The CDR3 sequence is CASSVGGGSEQYF. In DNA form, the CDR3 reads TGTGCCAGCAGCGTAGGGGGGGGATCCGAGCAGTACTTC. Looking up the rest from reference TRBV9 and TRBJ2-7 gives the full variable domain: DSGVTQTPKHLITATGQRVTLRCSPRSGDLSVYWYQQSLDQGLQFLIQYYNGEERAKGNILERFSAQQFPDLHSELNLSSLELGDSALYFCASSVGGGSEQYFGPGTRLTVT.

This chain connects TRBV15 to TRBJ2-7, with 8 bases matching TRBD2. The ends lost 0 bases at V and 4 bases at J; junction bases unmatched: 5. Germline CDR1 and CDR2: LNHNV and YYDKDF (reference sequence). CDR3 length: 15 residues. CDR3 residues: CATSRDTGGDYEQYF. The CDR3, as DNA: TGTGCCACCAGCAGAGATACCGGGGGGGATTACGAGCAGTACTTC. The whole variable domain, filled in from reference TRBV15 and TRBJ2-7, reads DAMVIQNPRYQVTQFGKPVTLSCSQTLNHNVMYWYQQKSSQAPKLLFHYYDKDFNNEADTPDNFQSRRPNTSFCFLDIRSPGLGDTAMYLCATSRDTGGDYEQYFGPGTRLTVT.

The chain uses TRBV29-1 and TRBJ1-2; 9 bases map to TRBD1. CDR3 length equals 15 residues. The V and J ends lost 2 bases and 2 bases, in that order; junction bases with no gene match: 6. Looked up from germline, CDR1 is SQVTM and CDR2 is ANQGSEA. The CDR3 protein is CSVERTGDTNYGYTF. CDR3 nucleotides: TGCAGCGTTGAAAGGACAGGGGACACAAACTATGGCTACACCTTC.

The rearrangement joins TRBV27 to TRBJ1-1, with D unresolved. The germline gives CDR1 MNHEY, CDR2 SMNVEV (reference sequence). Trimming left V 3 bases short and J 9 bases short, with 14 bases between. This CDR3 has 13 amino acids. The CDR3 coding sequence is TGTGCCAGCAGTTTCCTCTCGGGTTCGAAAGCTTTCTTT. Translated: CASSFLSGSKAFF.

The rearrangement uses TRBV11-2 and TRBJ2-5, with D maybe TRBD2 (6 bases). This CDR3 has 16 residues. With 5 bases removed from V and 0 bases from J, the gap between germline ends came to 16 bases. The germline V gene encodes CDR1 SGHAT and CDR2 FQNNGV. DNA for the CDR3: TGTGCCAGCAGCGCGGGGACGGACCCGTACCAAGAGACCCAGTACTTC. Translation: CASSAGTDPYQETQYF.

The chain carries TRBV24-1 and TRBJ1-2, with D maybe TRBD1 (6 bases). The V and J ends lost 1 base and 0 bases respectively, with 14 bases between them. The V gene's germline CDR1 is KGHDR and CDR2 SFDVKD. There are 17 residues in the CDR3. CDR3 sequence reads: CATSDFRVQGPNYGYTF. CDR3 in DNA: TGTGCCACCAGTGATTTTAGGGTACAGGGCCCTAACTATGGCTACACCTTC.

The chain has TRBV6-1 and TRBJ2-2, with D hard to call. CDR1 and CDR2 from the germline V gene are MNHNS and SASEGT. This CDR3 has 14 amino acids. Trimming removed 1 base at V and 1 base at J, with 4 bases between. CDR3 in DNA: TGTGCCAGCAGTGAAGGAGGGAACACCGGGGAGCTGTTTTTT. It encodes CASSEGGNTGELFF.

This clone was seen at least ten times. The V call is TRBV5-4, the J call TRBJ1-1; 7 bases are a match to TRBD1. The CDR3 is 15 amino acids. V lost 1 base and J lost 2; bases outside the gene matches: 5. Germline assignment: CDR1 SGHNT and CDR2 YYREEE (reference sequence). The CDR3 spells CASSLTGDSNTEAFF. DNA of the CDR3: TGTGCCAGCAGCTTGACAGGGGACTCAAACACTGAAGCTTTCTTT. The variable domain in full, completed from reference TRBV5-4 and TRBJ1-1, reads ETGVTQSPTHLIKTRGQQVTLRCSSQSGHNTVSWYQQALGQGPQFIFQYYREEENGRGNFPPRFSGLQFPNYSSELNVNALELDDSALYLCASSLTGDSNTEAFFGQGTRLTVV.

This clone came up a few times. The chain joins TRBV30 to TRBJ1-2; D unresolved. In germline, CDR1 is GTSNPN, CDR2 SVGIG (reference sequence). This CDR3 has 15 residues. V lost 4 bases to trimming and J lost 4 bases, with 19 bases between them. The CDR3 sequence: CAWNSGPLKSYGYTF. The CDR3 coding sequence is TGTGCCTGGAACTCCGGTCCCTTAAAAAGCTATGGCTACACCTTC.

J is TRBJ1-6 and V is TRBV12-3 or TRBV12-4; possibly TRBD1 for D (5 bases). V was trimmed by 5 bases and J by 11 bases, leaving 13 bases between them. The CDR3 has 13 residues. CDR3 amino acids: CASSTTLGAPLHF. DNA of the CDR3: TGTGCCAGCAGTACAACCTTAGGGGCACCCCTCCACTTT.

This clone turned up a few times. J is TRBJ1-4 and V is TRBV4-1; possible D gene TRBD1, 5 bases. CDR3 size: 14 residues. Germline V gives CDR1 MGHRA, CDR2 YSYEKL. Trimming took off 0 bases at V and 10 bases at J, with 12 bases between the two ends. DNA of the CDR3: TGCGCCAGCAGCCAAGATCTGCGGGGGAGAAAACTGTTTTTT. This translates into CASSQDLRGRKLFF.